This T cell receptor (beta chain) was sequenced in a study of T-cell reconstitution after alpha-beta-depleted transplantation in children. Remarks on this clonotype: This may be a read error, as it is one base from a much larger clone.

Germline values: CDR1 SNHLY, CDR2 FYNNEI. The CDR3 is 14 residues long. For TCRbeta, the library was prepared with unique molecular identifiers. Each CDR3 protein gets one entry after TCRdb re-called the PCR reads with MiXCR. The sample includes some 200,000 distinct CDR3 sequences, more than 7.5% of them seen just once. V usage is TRBV2 and J usage is TRBJ1-4, with 7 bases lining up with TRBD1. The sample here was PBMCs from the stem cell graft donor, taken from the stem cell graft. The TCR originated in a human donor who donated a stem cell graft to a child with SCID. CDR3 amino acids: CAGSPIQGREKLFF. DNA of the CDR3: TGTGCCGGCAGTCCGATACAGGGGAGAGAAAAACTGTTTTTT.